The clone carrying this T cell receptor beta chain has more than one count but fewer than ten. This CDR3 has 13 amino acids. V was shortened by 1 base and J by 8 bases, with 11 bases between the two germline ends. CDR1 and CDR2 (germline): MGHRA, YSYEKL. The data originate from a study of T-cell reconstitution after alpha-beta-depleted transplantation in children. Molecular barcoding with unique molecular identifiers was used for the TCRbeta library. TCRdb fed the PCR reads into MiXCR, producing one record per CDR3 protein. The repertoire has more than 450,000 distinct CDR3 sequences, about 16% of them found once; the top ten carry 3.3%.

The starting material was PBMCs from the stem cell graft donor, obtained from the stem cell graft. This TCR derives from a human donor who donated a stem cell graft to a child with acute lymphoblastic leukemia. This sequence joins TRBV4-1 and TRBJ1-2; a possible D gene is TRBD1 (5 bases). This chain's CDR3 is CASSQGGLEGYTF. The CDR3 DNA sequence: TGCGCCAGCAGCCAAGGGGGCTTGGAGGGCTACACCTTC.